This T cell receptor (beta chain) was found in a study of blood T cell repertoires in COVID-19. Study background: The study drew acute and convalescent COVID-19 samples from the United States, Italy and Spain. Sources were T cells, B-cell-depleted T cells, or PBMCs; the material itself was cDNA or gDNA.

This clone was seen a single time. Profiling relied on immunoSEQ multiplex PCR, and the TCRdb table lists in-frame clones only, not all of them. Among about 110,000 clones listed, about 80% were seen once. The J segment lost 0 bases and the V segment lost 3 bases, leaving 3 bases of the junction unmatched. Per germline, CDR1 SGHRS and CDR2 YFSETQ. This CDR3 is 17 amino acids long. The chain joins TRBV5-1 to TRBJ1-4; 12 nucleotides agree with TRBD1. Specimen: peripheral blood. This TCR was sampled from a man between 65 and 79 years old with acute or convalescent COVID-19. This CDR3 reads CASSSGQGASTNEKLFF. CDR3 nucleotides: TGCGCCAGCAGCTCGGGACAGGGGGCTTCAACTAATGAAAAACTGTTTTTT.